This TCR beta chain was recovered during a study of blood T cells in healthy people across ages (dated by TCRdb to about 2015). About the study as a whole: Template switching captured roughly one uniquely barcoded TCR beta cDNA molecule per two T cells in model experiments. Using deep sequencing normalized with unique cDNA molecular identifiers, the study measured how TCR beta repertoire diversity changes with age. The donors were split into four age groups: young (average about 15 years), middle-aged (about 40), aged (more than 60) and long-lived (about 82). To avoid experimental bias, donors of different ages were spread randomly across the sequencing lanes. For two donors (one aged 18 to 29 and one aged 80 or older), the study analyzed two additional independent replicas of 1 million unique cDNA reads from the same blood draw. The investigation overall reported the following: The long-lived group showed more naive CD4+ T cells, fewer expanded clones and increased TCR diversity than the aged group, suggesting age selection. Observed TCR beta diversity per million T cells fell roughly linearly with age, and a significant reduction was already apparent by age roughly 40. Donor CMV infection status was unknown, potentially confounding age-related changes in expanded clonotypes. A strong correlation was found between observed TCR beta diversity and the percentage of naive T cells measured by flow cytometry. Bulk unsorted PBMC profiling prevented conclusive comparison of naive and antigen-experienced compartments. Estimates of total diversity based on one million sequenced T cells were regarded as lower bounds and as underestimates.

Remarks on this clonotype: It lacks a known antigen. The sample holds no much larger clone one base away, and base qualities are not on file.

The donors were roughly 39 Caucasian individuals from Russia, aged roughly 6 to 100 years, who were systemically healthy. Roughly 10 milliliters of peripheral blood were drawn from each donor into EDTA-treated Vacutainer tubes. PBMCs were isolated by Ficoll-Paque density-gradient centrifugation, with at least 6.5 million obtained per sample. Total RNA, at least 6 micrograms per sample, was extracted from PBMCs with Trizol reagent. For every donor, an aliquot of PBMCs went through flow cytometry to measure the percentages of naive CD45RAhigh/CD27high T cells. Library preparation used 5' RACE. Instrument used: Illumina HiSeq 2500. A second PCR of roughly 7 to 11 cycles was performed with a sample-barcoded 5' primer and a J-beta primer mix. Each TCR beta cDNA molecule received a unique molecular identifier from a template-switch 5' adaptor carrying 12 random nucleotides. Each sample yielded at least 3 million CDR3-containing paired-end reads. All of the RNA was converted into first-strand cDNA using the Mint cDNA synthesis kit, with a TRBC-specific oligonucleotide serving as the primer. Following uracil-DNA glycosylase treatment, all cDNA underwent a first 18-cycle PCR with the universal primers M1SS and BC2_uni_R. Concerning the study's data processing: For normalization, 1 million high-quality reads were randomly selected from each sample, with every read carrying a distinct molecular identifier. Reads sharing molecular identifiers were discarded rather than binned into consensus sequences. MiTCR, run with a Q25 quality threshold and the strictest error-elimination algorithm, handled CDR3 identification, clonotype clustering and error correction. A nonparametric unseen species model with Euler transformation was used to estimate a lower bound on total TCR beta diversity. In TCRdb, the public reads were trimmed at Q25 with fastp and aligned with MiXCR, with productive beta chains retained. Rows merge per CDR3 protein into single entries with the most common DNA and genes. In this record, the V and J calls reflect TCRdb's handling and not the investigators' own analysis. The sample table records roughly 2 million distinct CDR3 sequences; about 50% of these occur just once. Jointly, the top ten make up roughly 2% of the sample.

The sequenced material came from blood. The receptor's source is a woman in her forties in good health.

Here is the DNA: TGTGCCAGCAGCACCACGACAGGGGCGAGTACCATCCAAACGGTGGGTGAGCAGTTCTTC. This sequence encodes CASSTTTGASTIQTVGEQFF. The V gene is TRBV9 and the J gene is TRBJ2-1; 8 nucleotides in the junction match TRBD1. From cysteine to phenylalanine, the CDR3 is 20 amino acids long. The entry retains the CDR3 DNA only, 60 bases that are in frame from base 1. CDR1 SGDLS and CDR2 YYNGEE were looked up in the germline V gene. The germline V end is reduced by 4 bases and the J end by 9 bases; junction bases left unmatched: 27. Reference TRBV9 and TRBJ2-1 genes cover what lies past the CDR3, so the full variable domain is DSGVTQTPKHLITATGQRVTLRCSPRSGDLSVYWYQQSLDQGLQFLIQYYNGEERAKGNILERFSAQQFPDLHSELNLSSLELGDSALYFCASSTTTGASTIQTVGEQFFGPGTRLTVL.